The following is a T cell receptor beta chain sequence with its context. It was with a sample-barcoded 5' primer and a J-beta primer mix that a second PCR of roughly 7 to 12 cycles was run. MiXCR was run by TCRdb on the 5' RACE reads, yielding one entry per CDR3 protein. This table holds 700,000 to 900,000 distinct CDR3 sequences, 20% to 30% found once. This CDR3 contains 16 residues. Trimming took 1 base from V and 7 from J, leaving 16 bases between them. This entry belongs to a study of blood T cells in healthy people across ages. The sample was also linked to a second study, of T cells of mothers and their children.

This clonotype was obtained from a boy between 10 and 17 years old in good health. The sample taken for sequencing was blood. V usage is TRBV12-3 or TRBV12-4 and J usage is TRBJ1-4; possible D gene TRBD1, 5 bases. The CDR3 DNA reads TGTGCCAGCAGTTTAGAGGTGTCCGGGGCTGGTGAAAAACTGTTTTTT. Translation gives CASSLEVSGAGEKLFF.